This TCR beta chain was sequenced during a study of cytomegalovirus exposure and HLA in healthy donors. Whole-study results and caveats: Reportedly, TCR beta sequences accurately predicted HLA-A and HLA-B alleles in most subjects. Per a prior analysis, the majority of TCR beta V segments were productive roughly 87% or roughly 30% of the time.

Donors counted as nominally healthy when sampled, yet unrecorded immune exposures were likely. A multiplex PCR was run with 60 Vbeta primers and 13 Jbeta primers. As originally analysed: In a later analysis, roughly 10 million of around 75 million unique beta chains occurred in at least two donors. Some clones are missing from TCRdb's copy, which holds only in-frame ones; the method was immunoSEQ multiplex PCR. The V and J calls and clone size come from that table; D and trimming were worked out from the DNA. The sample includes about 200,000 clones, over 65% of them seen just once. V lost 4 bases to trimming and J lost 1 base, with 8 bases between them. The CDR3 contains 13 residues. Germline V gene sequence: CDR1 ENHRY, CDR2 SYGVKD. This clone was counted only a few times. What it recognizes is unknown.

Sequencing was done on a sample of PBMCs. The genes are TRBV10-3 and TRBJ2-7; TRBD1 might be the D (5 bases). This clonotype originated in a woman aged 30 to 39 in good health and CMV-seronegative. The CDR3 bases are TGTGCCATCAGTGTCAGGGTGTCCTACGAGCAGTACTTC. This codes for CAISVRVSYEQYF.